The rows below give T cell receptor beta chains drawn from one sample of a study of blood T cell repertoires in COVID-19. Libraries were prepared by immunoSEQ multiplex PCR; TCRdb keeps only in-frame clonotypes and omits some of them. The sample lists about 220,000 clones, 84% seen once, with approximately 20% in the top ten. What was sequenced was peripheral blood. Every receptor here comes from a young man with active or convalescent COVID-19. Both conserved end residues are trimmed from each CDR3. The D gene is left open where the match is weak.

NA	TRBV4-2	TRBJ1-5	ASSRSPTGNQPQH
NA	TRBV19	TRBJ2-7	ASSFSGVYEQY
NA	TRBV7-8	TRBJ1-4	ASSSGGSVNEKLF
TRBD2	TRBV19	TRBJ2-1	ASSIVLAGGRYNEQF
TRBD1	TRBV19	TRBJ1-1	ARIRDRGLGNTEAF
TRBD1	TRBV5-6	TRBJ1-2	ASSPQGEHYGYT
NA	TRBV29-1	TRBJ1-5	SVATGWNQPQH
TRBD1	TRBV12-3/TRBV12-4	TRBJ2-7	ASSRTGYEQY
TRBD1	TRBV5-6	TRBJ1-5	ASSLGMDRNQPQH
TRBD2	TRBV6-4	TRBJ2-3	ASSEGLATDTQY
TRBD1	TRBV7-2	TRBJ1-2	ASTRDRAYGYT
NA	TRBV9	TRBJ2-1	ASSIGTGHNEQF
TRBD2	TRBV7-9	TRBJ2-2	ASPYGSAGGPNTGELF
NA	TRBV5-3	TRBJ1-5	ARSLVAGQDNQPQH
NA	TRBV24-1	TRBJ1-6	ATSDAGLPNSPLH
NA	TRBV18	TRBJ2-3	ASSPSDTQY
NA	TRBV27	TRBJ1-4	ASSSGPGKLF
NA	TRBV5-1	TRBJ2-7	ASSLSEVEQY
NA	TRBV28	TRBJ2-2	ASSRSGYPGELF
TRBD1	TRBV4-2	TRBJ2-2	ASSHGTVGELF